This T cell receptor beta chain comes out of a study of shared clonotypes between healthy human individuals. At the level of the study: Serving as donors were two women and a few men, whose ages spanned 18 to 49. General observations from the study: Exclusively blood specimens were collected; tissue repertoires likely differ.

Sequencing used immunoSEQ multiplex PCR; TCRdb keeps in-frame clones, though not all of them. The sample comprises hundreds of thousands of clones, approximately 79% of which are singletons, and 1.5% to 2% rests with the top ten. V shed 4 bases and J shed 1 base, with 11 bases lying between them. Germline CDR1 is LNHDA and CDR2 is SQIVND (reference sequence). CDR3 length: 15 residues. Of note for this clone: Its antigen is currently unknown.

The clonotype comes from a woman aged 25 to 39 in good health. This chain uses TRBV19 with TRBJ1-5; D perhaps matches TRBD1 (6 bases). Material: memory CD4+ T cells sorted from blood. This sample's subset: CD45RA-negative fraction. The CDR3 bases are TGTGCCAGTAGTACGGGGGGGCAGAGCAATCAGCCCCAGCATTTT. Protein sequence: CASSTGGQSNQPQHF.